These T cell receptor beta chains were read from a single sample in a study of OX40 agonist ivuxolimab in advanced cancers. Measured with immunoSEQ multiplex PCR; TCRdb has only the in-frame clones, and not every one. Of more than 80,000 clones listed, around 90% are singletons. The sequencing used CD4+ or CD8+ T cells sorted from blood, collected in a trial of the OX40 agonist ivuxolimab. Receptor source: an adult with an advanced solid tumor such as melanoma, head and neck, liver or kidney cancer. Each CDR3 is given with its conserved first and last residue.

v_gene	j_gene	len	CDR3aa
TRBV5-4	TRBJ2-2	13	CASSPQNTGELFF
TRBV18	TRBJ2-5	13	CASSPPGGETQYF
TRBV11-2	TRBJ1-2	13	CASSLGGAYGYTF
TRBV28	TRBJ1-1	13	CASRLTENTEAFF
TRBV7-3	TRBJ2-5	15	CASSSLGLVGETQYF
TRBV7-8	TRBJ2-1	11	CASRQYNEQFF
TRBV6-1	TRBJ2-7	12	CASRVSSYEQYF
TRBV7-2	TRBJ1-6	14	CASSLQGANSPLHF
TRBV11-1	TRBJ2-1	12	CASSSLADEQFF
TRBV19	TRBJ1-5	17	CASSSGLDVRSNQPQHF
TRBV7-9	TRBJ1-5	12	CASSLQAQPQHF
TRBV11-3	TRBJ1-1	13	CASSLGAVGEAFF
TRBV7-3	TRBJ1-5	14	CASSVYRGNQPQHF
TRBV7-3	TRBJ2-5	15	CASSSGPPGQETQYF
TRBV28	TRBJ2-5	13	CASRQGSRETQYF
TRBV14	TRBJ1-1	17	CASSPSTPGQKNTEAFF
TRBV7-2	TRBJ2-5	14	CASSRGQGQETQYF
TRBV2	TRBJ2-5	15	CASDSQGLGQETQYF
TRBV2	TRBJ2-7	14	CASSVQQLPYEQYF
TRBV6-6	TRBJ1-4	12	CASSYINEKLFF
TRBV2	TRBJ2-2	14	CASSEMGTAGELFF
TRBV19	TRBJ1-1	13	CASSIKGYTEAFF
TRBV27	TRBJ1-2	17	CASSPGTGLLSGYGYTF
TRBV6-1	TRBJ2-7	16	CASSEALTSGTYEQYF
TRBV5-8	TRBJ2-1	16	CASSLEDGYSYNEQFF
TRBV14	TRBJ2-7	15	CASSQVEDRGLWERF
TRBV28	TRBJ1-2	12	CASTKTVYGYTF
TRBV7-9	TRBJ1-5	13	CASSPQGRQPQHF
TRBV27	TRBJ2-2	16	CASRWTSGRDTGELFF
TRBV18	TRBJ1-1	17	CASSPRQGGGMNTEAFF
TRBV4-1	TRBJ1-5	15	CASSQGQGVGQPQHF
TRBV7-8	TRBJ2-3	13	CASSLSHTDTQYF
TRBV2	TRBJ1-4	14	CASKQGLSVEKLFF
TRBV5-1	TRBJ2-3	15	CASSLVAGGLDTQYF
TRBV7-2	TRBJ2-2	14	CASSLAGATGELFF
TRBV19	TRBJ2-7	14	CASSSGGALYEQYF
TRBV7-8	TRBJ2-7	15	CASSLVSSGSHEQYF
TRBV10-3	TRBJ2-7	13	CASRQRDSYEQYF
TRBV19	TRBJ2-7	13	CASMGSNDYEQYF
TRBV14	TRBJ2-3	15	CASSQLGHRGDTQYF
TRBV7-6	TRBJ2-7	13	CASSLERQTEQYF
TRBV5-4	TRBJ2-1	15	CATAMVAGGHNEQFF
TRBV6-5	TRBJ1-6	15	CASSTLGQNNSPLHF
TRBV4-3	TRBJ2-3	14	CASSLRTVTDTQYF